This entry lists 19 T cell receptor beta chains sequenced from one sample in a study of response to subunit inactivated influenza vaccine. Via MiXCR, TCRdb re-called the RT-PCR reads, giving one row per CDR3 protein. The sample yields roughly 700,000 distinct CDR3 sequences, 14% seen once. This sample comprised PBMCs from blood, obtained around 14 days before vaccination. Receptors were obtained from a man aged 50 to 59 who received an inactivated influenza vaccine.

V usage is TRBV18 and J usage is TRBJ2-3; TRBD2 matches at 7 bases. Trimming at V came to 0 bases and at J to 5 bases, leaving 8 bases not matched to a gene. The CDR3 consists of 16 residues. From germline, CDR1 is KGHSH and CDR2 LQKENI. The CDR3, as DNA: TGTGCCAGCTCACCACCGGCAGCGGGGACTGGAGATACGCAGTATTTT. Residues: CASSPPAAGTGDTQYF.

The chain employs TRBV2 and TRBJ2-3; D possibly uses TRBD1 or TRBD2 (5 bases each). The CDR3 consists of 17 residues. Trimming left V 10 bases short and J 1 base short, with 24 bases between. Germline V CDR1 and CDR2: SNHLY, FYNNEI. The CDR3 loop is CATQRLGLRGGTDTQYF. CDR3 nucleotide sequence: TGTGCCACCCAAAGGCTAGGGTTGCGAGGGGGCACAGATACGCAGTATTTT.

The sample holds a few counts of this clonotype. This chain links TRBV12-3 or TRBV12-4 with TRBJ1-3; no reliable D call. The CDR3 length is 14 residues. Trimming removed 2 bases at V and 0 bases at J, with 5 bases between. Here the CDR3 DNA reads TGTGCCAGCAGTTTAAAAGGCTCTGGAAACACCATATATTTT. Amino acid sequence: CASSLKGSGNTIYF.

This clonotype showed up just a few times. The V and J genes are TRBV20-1 and TRBJ1-4; unclear D gene. Trimming took off 0 bases at V and 4 bases at J, with 9 bases between the two ends. CDR1 DFQATT and CDR2 SNEGSKA come from the germline V gene (reference sequence). The CDR3 is 14 residues long. The CDR3 spells CSARDLGFNEKLFF. The DNA for the CDR3 is TGCAGTGCTAGAGATCTTGGCTTTAATGAAAAACTGTTTTTT.

This clonotype was detected only a few times. The rearrangement joins TRBV4-3 to TRBJ2-1; 7 bases map to TRBD2. V was clipped by 3 bases and J by 10 bases; unmatched bases: 15. CDR3 size: 16 residues. Germline lookup yields CDR1 LGHNA and CDR2 YSLEER. CDR3 bases: TGCGCCAGCAGCCATGGGTGGGAGGGCCTCTTGTCCGAGCAGTTCTTC. As protein: CASSHGWEGLLSEQFF.

This clonotype was observed many times. The chain has TRBV4-3 and TRBJ2-3; 7 bases line up with TRBD1. Trimming cost V 1 base and J 0 bases; bases outside gene matches: 7. CDR1 is LGHNA, CDR2 YSLEER, per germline. This CDR3 contains 17 residues. The CDR3 loop reads CASSQAPAGGSTDTQYF. The CDR3 nucleotides are TGCGCCAGCAGCCAAGCGCCCGCAGGGGGAAGCACAGATACGCAGTATTTT.

The rearrangement links TRBV14 to TRBJ2-3; the match to TRBD2 covers 8 bases. V was pared by 4 bases and J by 4 bases, with 10 bases of the junction left unmatched. The CDR3 is 16 amino acids. Germline loops: CDR1 SGHDN, CDR2 FVKESK. CDR3 nucleotide sequence: TGTGCCAGCAGCCTCCACCAAGGGCGGGGGGCAGATACGCAGTATTTT. It translates to CASSLHQGRGADTQYF. Based on the CDR3 plus reference TRBV14 and TRBJ2-3, the full variable domain is EAGVTQFPSHSVIEKGQTVTLRCDPISGHDNLYWYRRVMGKEIKFLLHFVKESKQDESGMPNNRFLAERTGGTYSTLKVQPAELEDSGVYFCASSLHQGRGADTQYFGPGTRLTVL.

This chain uses TRBV2 with TRBJ2-7; 7 nucleotides line up with TRBD1. Germline-derived CDR1 and CDR2 are SNHLY and FYNNEI. V lost 4 bases to trimming and J lost 0 bases; unmatched junction nucleotides: 6. The CDR3 length is 15 residues. The CDR3 DNA reads TGTGCCAGCAGTGTTGAGGGGGCAGCCTCCTACGAGCAGTACTTC. Protein product: CASSVEGAASYEQYF.

This clonotype was seen only a few times. The rearrangement uses TRBV20-1 and TRBJ2-1, with D tentatively TRBD2 (6 bases). The CDR3 is 16 residues long. Deletions cut 6 bases from V and 1 base from J, with 19 bases between. Germline V gene lookup returns CDR1 DFQATT and CDR2 SNEGSKA (reference sequence). CDR3 nucleotides: TGCAGTGCCCCCCGTCGTGCGGGAAGGTCCTACAATGAGCAGTTCTTC. This translates into CSAPRRAGRSYNEQFF.

This clonotype showed up just a few times. The chain carries TRBV12-5 and TRBJ2-3, with D tentatively TRBD2 (5 bases). Germline assignment: CDR1 LGHNT and CDR2 FRNRAP. The CDR3 has 14 amino acids. Trimming took off 6 bases at V and 1 base at J, with 11 bases between the two ends. The CDR3 DNA is TGTGCTAGTGGAGTTTCAGCGGGCACAGATACGCAGTATTTT. It is translated as CASGVSAGTDTQYF.

The V call is TRBV24-1, the J call TRBJ2-2, with 10 bases lining up with TRBD2. V lost 2 bases, J lost 5 bases, and 4 bases stayed unmatched. This CDR3 has 16 residues. Germline V lookup: CDR1 KGHDR, CDR2 SFDVKD. The CDR3 region has the DNA TGTGCCACCAGTGATTCCACTAGCGGGAATACCGGGGAGCTGTTTTTT. Amino acid sequence: CATSDSTSGNTGELFF.

Here the CDR3 DNA reads TGTGCCAGCAGTTACACTAGCGGGAACTCCTACGAGCAGTACTTC. This encodes CASSYTSGNSYEQYF. The chain employs TRBV7-9 and TRBJ2-7; 10 positions agree with TRBD2. The CDR3 sequence is 15 residues long. J lost 0 bases, V lost 6 bases, and 5 bases had no gene match. Germline CDR1 and CDR2: SEHNR and FQNEAQ (reference sequence).

This clonotype was seen a handful of times. The J gene is TRBJ2-5, the V gene TRBV6-2 or TRBV6-3; D is ambiguous. The germline V gene has CDR1 MNHEY and CDR2 SVGEGT. CDR3 length: 13 residues. V lost 2 bases and J lost 2, with 6 bases in between. CDR3 protein: CASSYHIQETQYF. The CDR3 DNA follows: TGTGCCAGCAGTTACCACATACAAGAGACCCAGTACTTC.

This chain uses TRBV21-1 with TRBJ1-5; the D call TRBD1 from the table was never checked on the DNA. TRBV21-1 is shown as a pseudogene. This CDR3 has 18 residues. CDR3 nucleotides: TGTGCCAGCAGCTTTCCTTTGAGGAGACAGGGATACAATCAGCCCCAGCATTTT. It translates to CASSFPLRRQGYNQPQHF.

The V call is TRBV4-3, the J call TRBJ2-1; TRBD1 matches at 8 bases. CDR3 size: 16 residues. V gave up 1 base and J gave up 8 bases; unmatched junction bases: 10. Looked up from germline, CDR1 is LGHNA and CDR2 is YSLEER. The CDR3: CASSQAYRGLGHEQFF. CDR3 DNA: TGCGCCAGCAGCCAAGCCTACAGGGGGTTAGGGCATGAGCAGTTCTTC.

Only a few counts were recorded for this clonotype. The chain is built from TRBV7-9 and TRBJ2-3, with D unclear. This CDR3 has 13 residues. In germline, CDR1 is SEHNR, CDR2 FQNEAQ (reference sequence). The V end lost 10 bases, the J end lost 4 bases, and 15 bases lay between the germline ends. This CDR3 is CANSPTNSDTQYF. The DNA of the CDR3 is TGTGCCAATTCGCCAACGAACTCAGATACGCAGTATTTT.

The table lists this clonotype with a few counts. The V call is TRBV6-1, the J call TRBJ2-6; 11 bases line up with TRBD1. CDR1 and CDR2 (germline): MNHNS, SASEGT. V lost 4 bases and J lost 0; bases outside the gene matches: 5. This CDR3 region has 18 residues. Here the CDR3 reads CASSAGTGGPSGANVLTF. The CDR3, as DNA: TGTGCCAGCAGTGCCGGGACAGGGGGACCCTCTGGGGCCAACGTCCTGACTTTC.

This clonotype was counted many times. The V gene is TRBV6-1, the J gene TRBJ1-4; D gene uncertain. This CDR3 spans 15 amino acids. V shed 6 bases and J shed 2 bases, with 13 bases lying between them. Germline loops: CDR1 MNHNS, CDR2 SASEGT. The DNA for the CDR3 is TGTGCCAGCAGCCTCTTGAGGTCTACTAATGAAAAACTGTTTTTT. Encoded protein: CASSLLRSTNEKLFF.

This clonotype was seen more than once but under ten times. The chain has TRBV7-9 and TRBJ2-5; 11 positions match TRBD1. The CDR3 runs 14 residues. Germline loops: CDR1 SEHNR, CDR2 FQNEAQ (reference sequence). V lost 6 bases to trimming and J lost 5 bases; unmatched junction nucleotides: 5. The CDR3 DNA is TGTGCCAGCAGTCGGACAGGGGGCTTTGAGACCCAGTACTTC. Protein product: CASSRTGGFETQYF. Looking up the rest from reference TRBV7-9 and TRBJ2-5 gives the full variable domain: DTGVSQNPRHKITKRGQNVTFRCDPISEHNRLYWYRQTLGQGPEFLTYFQNEAQLEKSRLLSDRFSAERPKGSFSTLEIQRTEQGDSAMYLCASSRTGGFETQYFGPGTRLLVL.